The 11 T cell receptor beta chains below all came from one sample that was sequenced in a study of regulatory T cells in long-lasting Graves disease. Building of the TCR beta libraries involved iRepertoire HTBI primers and Arm-PCR of CDR3 regions. Via MiXCR, TCRdb re-called the multiplex PCR reads, giving one row per CDR3 protein. The sample records hundreds of thousands of distinct CDR3 sequences, about a sixth being singletons. Noted time point: newly diagnosed GD, antithyroid drugs for less than 3 months. The TCR library was made from RNA extracted from PBMCs. The same data also went into a second study, on T cells in Graves' hyperthyroidism and ophthalmopathy.

The material sequenced was peripheral blood mononuclear cells (PBMCs), taken at new diagnosis, from a patient treated with antithyroid drugs. Receptors originate from a young woman with Graves disease.

The J gene is TRBJ2-3, the V gene TRBV20-1; D unresolved. The CDR3 spans 12 residues. Trimming took 6 bases from V and 3 from J, leaving 10 bases between them. Germline CDR1 is DFQATT and CDR2 is SNEGSKA (reference sequence). CDR3 sequence reads: CSAWVTTDTQYF. For the CDR3, the DNA is TGCAGTGCCTGGGTGACGACAGATACGCAGTATTTT.

This clonotype was counted many times. V usage is TRBV28 and J usage is TRBJ1-1, with D unclear. The CDR3 has 14 residues. In germline, CDR1 is MDHEN, CDR2 SYDVKM. Deletions cut 2 bases from V and 0 bases from J, with 7 bases between. The CDR3 coding sequence is TGTGCCAGCAGTTTACACGGCATGAACACTGAAGCTTTCTTT. Translating gives CASSLHGMNTEAFF.

This clonotype was detected ten times or more. The chain joins TRBV6-5 to TRBJ2-3; D ambiguous. The CDR3 runs to 16 residues. Germline-derived CDR1 and CDR2 are MNHEY and SVGAGI. Trimming left V 0 bases short and J 5 bases short, with 15 bases between. The CDR3 sequence is CASSYSSPSDGDTQYF. The CDR3 bases are TGTGCCAGCAGTTACTCGAGCCCGTCCGACGGAGATACGCAGTATTTT.

The genes are TRBV28 and TRBJ1-6, with D tentatively TRBD1 (6 bases). Germline lookup yields CDR1 MDHEN and CDR2 SYDVKM. V was shortened by 8 bases and J by 9 bases, with 17 bases between the two germline ends. CDR3 size: 14 residues. Here the CDR3 reads CASGSTGRASPLHF. The CDR3 region has the DNA TGTGCCAGCGGAAGCACAGGGCGGGCTTCACCCCTCCACTTT.

This clonotype was observed at least ten times. The gene calls are TRBV6-1 and TRBJ2-3, with D tentatively TRBD2 (5 bases). V dropped 6 bases and J dropped 0 bases, with 13 bases sitting between them. CDR1 and CDR2 (germline): MNHNS, SASEGT. The length of the CDR3 is 15 residues. CDR3 residues: CASREGGASTDTQYF. CDR3 sequence (DNA): TGTGCCAGCAGAGAGGGCGGAGCTAGCACAGATACGCAGTATTTT.

This clonotype has a count of ten or more. The chain recombines TRBV20-1 with TRBJ2-1; 7 bases fit TRBD2. J was trimmed by 1 base and V by 6 bases; bases with no gene match: 9. The length of the CDR3 is 15 residues. Germline lookup yields CDR1 DFQATT and CDR2 SNEGSKA (reference sequence). CDR3 coding DNA: TGCAGTGCACCCTCCCTAGCGGAATCCTACAATGAGCAGTTCTTC. Protein: CSAPSLAESYNEQFF.

This clonotype was picked up a small number of times. The chain has TRBV3-1 and TRBJ2-1; 11 nucleotides line up with TRBD2. The junction had 5 bases not matched to a gene; V was cut back by 4 bases and J by 0 bases. CDR1 and CDR2 (germline): LGHDT, YNNKEL (reference sequence). The CDR3 spans 17 residues. CDR3 region: CASSRPTSGNSYNEQFF. CDR3 bases: TGTGCCAGCAGCCGCCCGACTAGCGGGAACTCCTACAATGAGCAGTTCTTC.

The J gene is TRBJ2-3, the V gene TRBV4-3; TRBD2 matches at 7 bases. Germline values: CDR1 LGHNA, CDR2 YSLEER. With V trimmed by 0 bases and J by 6 bases, 9 bases remained unmatched. The CDR3 sequence is 16 residues long. Written as DNA, the CDR3 is TGCGCCAGCAGCCAAGATCGTAAGGGGACTATTGATACGCAGTATTTT. It specifies CASSQDRKGTIDTQYF.

This clonotype has a count of ten or more. The chain is built from TRBV5-4 and TRBJ1-1, with a weak D call TRBD1 (5 bases). Germline values: CDR1 SGHNT, CDR2 YYREEE (reference sequence). Trimming cost V 6 bases and J 4 bases, with 16 bases left between them. The CDR3 totals 14 residues. As DNA, the CDR3 is TGTGCCAGCACCGGCCGAGGGGAGATCACTGAAGCTTTCTTT. Translated: CASTGRGEITEAFF.

In its sample, this clonotype was seen a few times. The chain has TRBV24-1 and TRBJ2-7, with TRBD2 matching 8 bases. The CDR3 is 17 residues long. The germline CDR1 and CDR2 sequences are KGHDR and SFDVKD. The V and J ends lost 0 bases and 4 bases, in that order; junction bases with no gene match: 10. The CDR3 loop is CATSDLLVAGTSYEQYF. The CDR3 DNA sequence: TGTGCCACCAGTGATTTGCTGGTCGCCGGGACTAGTTACGAGCAGTACTTC.

The rearrangement links TRBV6-9 to TRBJ2-6; 7 nucleotides align to TRBD1. V shed 3 bases, J shed 0 bases, and the junction held 5 bases outside the gene matches. Germline V gives CDR1 MNHGY, CDR2 SVAAGI. The CDR3 is 17 amino acids. CDR3 in DNA: TGTGCCAGCAGTTACGGGGACAGCATCTCTGGGGCCAACGTCCTGACTTTC. It translates to CASSYGDSISGANVLTF.